The 18 T cell receptor beta chains below were found in one sample sequenced in a study of blood T cell repertoires in COVID-19. Method: immunoSEQ multiplex PCR; TCRdb's copy keeps in-frame clones and lacks some. The sample lists about 69,000 clones, 85% occurring once. The sequencing sample was made of peripheral blood. The receptors come from a man older than 75 with acute or convalescent COVID-19.

The chain recombines TRBV9 with TRBJ2-1; 7 nucleotides agree with TRBD2. The V gene end was trimmed by 0 bases and the J gene end by 3 bases; junction bases not matched to a gene: 3. The CDR3 runs to 15 residues. CDR1 is SGDLS and CDR2 is YYNGEE in the germline V gene. The CDR3 DNA is TGTGCCAGCAGCGTAGTGTCTAGCGGCTACAATGAGCAGTTCTTC. Translating gives CASSVVSSGYNEQFF.

This chain connects TRBV28 to TRBJ1-2; 11 bases agree with TRBD1. The CDR3 sequence is 15 residues long. Germline CDR1 and CDR2: MDHEN and SYDVKM. After removal of 9 bases from V and 7 bases from J, the junction contained 13 bases not matched to a gene. The CDR3 DNA reads as TGTGCCAGTAGGGTATCTGGACAGGGGGCGCTTGGCTACACCTTC. Translated: CASRVSGQGALGYTF.

The chain uses TRBV7-9 and TRBJ1-2; 9 positions match TRBD1. The germline V gene has CDR1 SEHNR and CDR2 FQNEAQ (reference sequence). The ends lost 3 bases at V and 8 bases at J; junction bases unmatched: 10. The CDR3 runs 15 residues. CDR3 DNA sequence: TGTGCCAGCAGCTTGGGACAGGGAACTTCGGGGGGCTACACCTTC. Residues: CASSLGQGTSGGYTF.

J is TRBJ2-7 and V is TRBV11-2; 10 nucleotides line up with TRBD2. The length of the CDR3 is 14 residues. Germline values: CDR1 SGHAT, CDR2 FQNNGV. V lost 5 bases and J lost 3; bases outside the gene matches: 4. The CDR3 loop reads CASSQLAGIYEQYF. CDR3 DNA: TGTGCCAGCAGCCAACTAGCGGGAATCTACGAGCAGTACTTC.

This chain connects TRBV12-3 or TRBV12-4 to TRBJ1-1, with unresolved D. Trimming took 3 bases from V and 4 from J, leaving 9 bases between them. The CDR3 runs to 13 residues. CDR3 bases: TGTGCCAGCAGTTTGTTTGCGGGCACTGAAGCTTTCTTT. Translating it yields CASSLFAGTEAFF.

V usage is TRBV5-1 and J usage is TRBJ1-4; the D is unclear. The CDR3 consists of 16 residues. Germline values: CDR1 SGHRS, CDR2 YFSETQ. The V and J ends lost 0 bases and 7 bases respectively, with 16 bases between them. The CDR3 bases are TGCGCCAGCAGCTTGGATCTGTTCCCGCGCGGTGAAAAACTGTTTTTT. The encoded protein is CASSLDLFPRGEKLFF. Using reference TRBV5-1 and TRBJ1-4 for the parts outside the CDR3, the full variable domain is KAGVTQTPRYLIKTRGQQVTLSCSPISGHRSVSWYQQTPGQGLQFLFEYFSETQRNKGNFPGRFSGRQFSNSRSEMNVSTLELGDSALYLCASSLDLFPRGEKLFFGSGTQLSVL.

The table lists this clone with many counts. The chain is built from TRBV9 and TRBJ1-3; 7 bases map to TRBD1. CDR1 is SGDLS and CDR2 is YYNGEE in the germline V gene. CDR3 length: 15 residues. V lost 0 bases and J lost 3; bases outside the gene matches: 3. CDR3 in amino acids: CASSVGQGLGNTIYF. The DNA for the CDR3 is TGTGCCAGCAGCGTAGGACAGGGTCTTGGAAACACCATATATTTT.

V usage is TRBV30 and J usage is TRBJ2-1; 14 bases line up with TRBD2. The germline gives CDR1 GTSNPN, CDR2 SVGIG (reference sequence). V shed 2 bases, J shed 7 bases, and the junction held 7 bases outside the gene matches. There are 16 residues in the CDR3. CDR3 DNA: TGTGCCTGGAGTCGCGGACTAGCGGGAGGATCGAATGAGCAGTTCTTC. Its protein product is CAWSRGLAGGSNEQFF.

This clone was recorded only once. The chain joins TRBV30 to TRBJ2-3; a possible D gene is TRBD1 (5 bases). Germline CDR1 is GTSNPN and CDR2 is SVGIG (reference sequence). V was trimmed by 3 bases and J by 4 bases, leaving 14 bases between them. There are 14 residues in the CDR3. In DNA, the CDR3 is TGTGCCTGGAGGATTAAAGGGGCGGCAGATACGCAGTATTTT. The encoded protein is CAWRIKGAADTQYF.

The rearrangement links TRBV28 to TRBJ2-7, with D perhaps TRBD2 (6 bases). With 2 bases removed from V and 7 bases from J, the gap between germline ends came to 12 bases. Per germline, CDR1 MDHEN and CDR2 SYDVKM. The CDR3 covers 13 residues. This chain's CDR3 is CASSLNLAWEQYF. The CDR3 DNA reads as TGTGCCAGCAGTTTAAATCTAGCGTGGGAGCAGTACTTC.

The genes are TRBV15 and TRBJ1-5; D gene ambiguous. Germline CDR1 LNHNV, CDR2 YYDKDF (reference sequence). This CDR3 region has 12 residues. The V end was cut by 5 bases, the J end by 4 bases, with 6 bases between. DNA for the CDR3: TGTGCCACCAGCCCCCCGAATCAGCCCCAGCATTTT. Amino acids: CATSPPNQPQHF.

The rearrangement links TRBV7-8 to TRBJ1-2; 10 positions match TRBD1. Germline assignment: CDR1 SGHVS and CDR2 FQNEAQ. The CDR3 contains 15 residues. Trimming took 3 bases from V and 8 from J; bases not matched to a gene: 9. CDR3 DNA sequence: TGTGCCAGCAGCTTCCGGGACAGGGGACGCAGCGGCTACACCTTC. Translated, it gives CASSFRDRGRSGYTF.

Here the CDR3 reads CASSYKSRDYGYTF. The CDR3 DNA reads as TGTGCCAGCAGTTACAAGTCCAGGGACTATGGCTACACCTTC. The chain couples TRBV6-6 to TRBJ1-2, with D possibly TRBD1 on 5 matching bases. CDR3 length: 14 amino acids. Germline V gene lookup returns CDR1 MNHNY and CDR2 SVGAGI (reference sequence). Trimming removed 2 bases at V and 3 bases at J, with 10 bases between.

This sequence joins TRBV27 and TRBJ1-6; 9 bases agree with TRBD1. Germline lookup yields CDR1 MNHEY and CDR2 SMNVEV (reference sequence). The CDR3 has 15 amino acids. V was clipped by 1 base and J by 7 bases; unmatched bases: 2. In nucleotides, the CDR3 is TGTGCCAGCAGTTTATTAGACAGGGGGAATTCACCCCTCCACTTT. Protein: CASSLLDRGNSPLHF.

The rearrangement joins TRBV25-1 to TRBJ1-6; D may be TRBD1 (6 bases). There are 13 residues in the CDR3. CDR1 and CDR2 from the germline V gene are MGHDK and SYGVNS. V lost 4 bases and J lost 7, with 8 bases in between. Here the CDR3 reads CASSGQGNSPLHF. Here the CDR3 DNA reads TGTGCCAGCAGTGGGCAGGGGAATTCACCCCTCCACTTT.

The chain couples TRBV5-5 to TRBJ1-2, with a tentative D call TRBD1 (5 bases). The V and J ends lost 4 bases and 2 bases respectively, with 18 bases between them. The CDR3 loop spans 16 amino acids. Germline V gene lookup returns CDR1 SGHKS and CDR2 YYEKEE (reference sequence). The DNA for the CDR3 is TGTGCCAGCAGCAGTGCCTCTGGGGACTTAAACTATGGCTACACCTTC. This translates into CASSSASGDLNYGYTF.

This clone showed up just a few times. The chain links TRBV3-1 (or the pseudogene TRBV3-2) to TRBJ2-5, with D unresolved. The CDR3 runs to 12 residues. The V and J ends lost 0 bases and 4 bases respectively, with 3 bases between them. CDR1 and CDR2 (germline): LGHDT, YNNKEL (reference sequence). CDR3 sequence: CASSQDRETQYF. CDR3 sequence (DNA): TGTGCCAGCAGCCAAGATCGAGAGACCCAGTACTTC.

In its sample, this clone was seen a few times. The CDR3 here is CASFPGRVWDEQFF. CDR3 coding DNA: TGTGCCAGCTTCCCAGGCAGGGTCTGGGATGAGCAGTTCTTC. J is TRBJ2-1 and V is TRBV27, with D possibly being TRBD1 (5 bases). Deletions cut 8 bases from V and 8 bases from J, with 19 bases between. There are 14 residues in the CDR3. CDR1 and CDR2 from the germline V gene are MNHEY and SMNVEV (reference sequence).